The 21 T cell receptor beta chains reported below all come from one sample, sequenced in a study of T cell repertoires in ileal Crohn's disease. Generated by immunoSEQ multiplex PCR, the TCRdb table keeps only in-frame clones and is missing some. The sample has about 15,000 clones; 75% to 85% are singletons. Sequencing input: ileal tissue. These receptor sequences come from an adult with Crohn's disease.

V is TRBV7-8 and J is TRBJ1-3; D perhaps matches TRBD1 (6 bases). Trimming stripped 3 bases from V and 0 bases from J, with 21 bases between. CDR1 is SGHVS, CDR2 FQNEAQ, per germline. This CDR3 spans 19 amino acids. The CDR3 spells CASSLGGAVGDYSGNTIYF. The CDR3 DNA is TGTGCCAGCAGCTTGGGGGGGGCGGTTGGGGACTACTCTGGAAACACCATATATTTT.

This rearrangement joins TRBV7-9 to TRBJ2-2; 15 nucleotides agree with TRBD2. CDR3 size: 19 residues. After removal of 5 bases from V and 5 bases from J, the junction contained 12 bases not matched to a gene. Germline V lookup: CDR1 SEHNR, CDR2 FQNEAQ (reference sequence). CDR3 amino acids: CASSPLPGLAGGRTGELFF. CDR3 nucleotide sequence: TGTGCCAGCAGCCCGTTACCGGGACTAGCGGGAGGACGGACCGGGGAGCTGTTTTTT.

This chain joins TRBV9 and TRBJ2-7; the D gene is possibly TRBD2 (6 bases). Per germline, CDR1 SGDLS and CDR2 YYNGEE. CDR3 length: 15 amino acids. Trimming removed 3 bases from V and 1 base from J, with 14 bases in between. CDR3 protein: CASSANSGTSYEQYF. The CDR3 DNA reads TGTGCCAGCAGCGCCAACTCGGGGACTTCCTACGAGCAGTACTTC.

The count of this clone is one. The V gene is TRBV10-3, the J gene TRBJ2-7; D unresolved. V dropped 2 bases and J dropped 0 bases, with 8 bases sitting between them. The germline V gene has CDR1 ENHRY and CDR2 SYGVKD. The CDR3 has 14 amino acids. The CDR3 coding sequence is TGTGCCATCAGTGAGGCGGAAACCTCCTACGAGCAGTACGTC. It yields the protein CAISEAETSYEQYV.

This clone was observed a handful of times. The chain combines TRBV7-2 with TRBJ2-3, with D tentatively TRBD1 (6 bases). Germline values: CDR1 SGHTA, CDR2 FQGNSA. The CDR3 has 17 amino acids. Trimming shortened V by 4 bases and J by 0 bases, and 17 bases separated the two germline ends. CDR3 DNA sequence: TGTGCCAGCAGCTCACCCCGGGACATGGCTAGCACAGATACGCAGTATTTT. It is translated as CASSSPRDMASTDTQYF.

V usage is TRBV9 and J usage is TRBJ2-3; D might be TRBD1 (5 bases). Germline lookup yields CDR1 SGDLS and CDR2 YYNGEE. V was pared by 6 bases and J by 1 base, with 12 bases between. CDR3 length equals 14 residues. The CDR3 DNA is TGTGCCAGCAACACCCAGGGTCGCACAGATACGCAGTATTTT. Its translation is CASNTQGRTDTQYF.

This clone was observed once. This sample includes further DNA sequences coding for the same CDR3. The genes are TRBV5-4 and TRBJ2-5; 15 bases agree with TRBD2. There are 16 residues in the CDR3. The germline V gene has CDR1 SGHNT and CDR2 YYREEE (reference sequence). V gave up 4 bases and J gave up 5 bases; unmatched junction bases: 6. The CDR3 region is CASSPGLAGGQETQYF. In nucleotides, the CDR3 is TGTGCCAGCAGCCCAGGACTAGCGGGAGGGCAGGAGACCCAGTACTTC.

The chain has TRBV6-1 and TRBJ2-3, with TRBD2 matching 8 bases. The germline V gene has CDR1 MNHNS and CDR2 SASEGT. CDR3 length: 19 amino acids. The trim removed 2 bases at V and 0 bases at J, leaving 13 bases unmatched. In DNA, the CDR3 is TGTGCCAGCAGTGAACTAGCGGGCCCCTCTTTGAGAAGCACAGATACGCAGTATTTT. Its protein is CASSELAGPSLRSTDTQYF.

The V gene is TRBV5-1, the J gene TRBJ2-1, with 7 bases matching TRBD2. The CDR3 length is 15 residues. The J segment lost 8 bases and the V segment lost 0 bases, leaving 8 bases of the junction unmatched. Germline V lookup: CDR1 SGHRS, CDR2 YFSETQ. As DNA, the CDR3 is TGCGCCAGCAGCTTGGTTGGGGGAGGGAGCGATGAGCAGTTCTTC. It yields the protein CASSLVGGGSDEQFF.

This chain connects TRBV7-9 to TRBJ2-1; 16 nucleotides align to TRBD2. The CDR3 is 14 amino acids. Germline V lookup: CDR1 SEHNR, CDR2 FQNEAQ (reference sequence). Trimming removed 4 bases from V and 13 bases from J; junction bases left unmatched: 4. CDR3 protein: CASSSGTSGGDQFF. The CDR3 region has the DNA TGTGCCAGCAGCTCCGGGACTAGCGGGGGGGATCAGTTCTTC.

The gene calls are TRBV19 and TRBJ1-1; 8 bases are a match to TRBD1. Germline loops: CDR1 LNHDA, CDR2 SQIVND (reference sequence). V dropped 10 bases and J dropped 0; count of bases not matched to a gene: 4. This CDR3 has 13 residues. This CDR3 reads CATTGVMNTEAFF. In DNA, the CDR3 is TGTGCCACGACAGGGGTCATGAACACTGAAGCTTTCTTT. Variable domain in full (rest from reference TRBV19 and TRBJ1-1): DGGITQSPKYLFRKEGQNVTLSCEQNLNHDAMYWYRQDPGQGLRLIYYSQIVNDFQKGDIAEGYSVSREKKESFPLTVTSAQKNPTAFYLCATTGVMNTEAFFGQGTRLTVV.

The chain recombines TRBV27 with TRBJ1-2, with TRBD1 as a possible D gene (5 bases). CDR1 is MNHEY and CDR2 is SMNVEV in the germline V gene (reference sequence). This CDR3 region has 17 residues. Deletions cut 5 bases from V and 1 base from J, with 20 bases between. In DNA form, the CDR3 reads TGTGCCAGCAGTCCAACCGCCGGCAGGGCCATTAACTATGGCTACACCTTC. Translation: CASSPTAGRAINYGYTF.

The CDR3 reads CASSSQVEAGGRNEQFF. CDR3 nucleotides: TGTGCCAGCAGTTCCCAAGTTGAAGCGGGAGGGCGCAATGAGCAGTTCTTC. V gene TRBV27 combines with J gene TRBJ2-1, with 10 positions matching TRBD2. The germline CDR1 and CDR2 sequences are MNHEY and SMNVEV (reference sequence). The CDR3 sequence is 17 residues long. V was clipped by 4 bases and J by 6 bases; unmatched bases: 12.

The chain has TRBV15 and TRBJ2-5, with TRBD2 matching 8 bases. The V gene end was trimmed by 5 bases and the J gene end by 4 bases; junction bases not matched to a gene: 12. Germline loops: CDR1 LNHNV, CDR2 YYDKDF (reference sequence). CDR3 length: 16 amino acids. The CDR3 spells CATSQAGSGRAETQYF. CDR3 in DNA: TGTGCCACCAGCCAGGCGGGCAGCGGGAGAGCAGAGACCCAGTACTTC. Using reference TRBV15 and TRBJ2-5 for the parts outside the CDR3, the full variable domain is DAMVIQNPRYQVTQFGKPVTLSCSQTLNHNVMYWYQQKSSQAPKLLFHYYDKDFNNEADTPDNFQSRRPNTSFCFLDIRSPGLGDTAMYLCATSQAGSGRAETQYFGPGTRLLVL.

V usage is TRBV30 and J usage is TRBJ2-5, with D maybe TRBD1 (6 bases). Germline values: CDR1 GTSNPN, CDR2 SVGIG (reference sequence). The CDR3 spans 14 residues. Between the trimmed V and J ends, which lost 3 bases and 1 base, there was a span of 12 bases. In DNA, the CDR3 is TGTGCCTGGAGGGACGGACAGTTCCAAGAGACCCAGTACTTC. It yields the protein CAWRDGQFQETQYF.

This clone was counted once. The chain couples TRBV11-3 to TRBJ2-1, with 7 nucleotides matching TRBD2. This CDR3 comprises 16 residues. V trimming: 5 bases; J trimming: 3 bases; junction bases outside the gene matches: 10. CDR1 SGHNT and CDR2 YENEEA come from the germline V gene. Here the CDR3 reads CASSRGGGSDYNEQFF. The CDR3 bases are TGTGCCAGCAGCCGAGGTGGCGGGAGCGACTACAATGAGCAGTTCTTC.

Notes on this clone: One end of the junction fails to match germline, which may point to a read error. The chain couples TRBV7-7 to TRBJ2-5, with 8 bases fitting TRBD2. Germline V lookup: CDR1 SSHAT, CDR2 FNYEAQ (reference sequence). This CDR3 has 15 residues. The CDR3 protein is CASSPGMSGGETQYF. The CDR3 DNA sequence: TGTGCTAGCAGCCCAGGAATGAGCGGGGGAGAGACCCAGTACTTC.

Worth noting for this clone: At one of its ends the junction is not consistent with the germline gene, which may arise from a read error. Different DNA sequences within this sample yield the same CDR3. This chain connects TRBV7-9 to TRBJ1-6; tentative D call: TRBD1 (6 bases). Germline V CDR1 and CDR2: SEHNR, FQNEAQ (reference sequence). This CDR3 contains 16 residues. The CDR3 here is CATTRGGRAYNSPLHF. CDR3 nucleotides: TGTGCCACAACAAGGGGGGGCCGGGCCTATAATTCCCCCCTCCACTTT.

This clone was detected only once. The gene calls are TRBV6-5 and TRBJ1-2, with TRBD1 identical over 10 bases. Per germline, CDR1 MNHEY and CDR2 SVGAGI. The CDR3 sequence is 15 residues long. V was clipped by 5 bases and J by 5 bases; unmatched bases: 8. The CDR3 coding sequence is TGTGCCAGCAGTAACCTTGGGACAGGGGTGTATGGCTACACCTTC. This translates into CASSNLGTGVYGYTF.

This sequence joins TRBV6-6 and TRBJ2-7; possibly TRBD2 for D (6 bases). Deletions cut 5 bases from V and 0 bases from J, with 11 bases between. The CDR3 length is 14 residues. CDR1 is MNHNY, CDR2 SVGAGI, per germline (reference sequence). Here the CDR3 reads CASSPLAASYEQYV. The CDR3 bases are TGTGCCAGCAGTCCCTTAGCGGCCTCCTACGAGCAGTACGTC.

The chain employs TRBV6-1 and TRBJ1-2; weak D call: TRBD1 (5 bases). Germline CDR1 MNHNS, CDR2 SASEGT. This CDR3 is 10 amino acids long. The V gene lost 6 bases and the J gene lost 13 bases, with 12 bases spanning the gap. CDR3 DNA sequence: TGTGCCAGCAGGGACACTCGCGGCACCTTC. Protein: CASRDTRGTF.